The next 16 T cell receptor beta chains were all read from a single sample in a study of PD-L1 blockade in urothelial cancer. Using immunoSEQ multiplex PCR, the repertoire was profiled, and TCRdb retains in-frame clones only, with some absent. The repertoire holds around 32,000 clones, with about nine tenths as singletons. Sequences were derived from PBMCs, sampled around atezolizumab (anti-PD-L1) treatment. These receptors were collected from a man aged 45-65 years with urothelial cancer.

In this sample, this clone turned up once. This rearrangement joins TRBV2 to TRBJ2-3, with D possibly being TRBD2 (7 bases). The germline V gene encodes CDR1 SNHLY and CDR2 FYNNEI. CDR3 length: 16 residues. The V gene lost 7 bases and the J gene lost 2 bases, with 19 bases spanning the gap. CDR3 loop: CASTMNGAGATDTQYF. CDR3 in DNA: TGTGCCAGCACCATGAACGGTGCGGGGGCCACAGATACGCAGTATTTT. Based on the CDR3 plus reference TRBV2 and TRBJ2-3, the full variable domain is EPEVTQTPSHQVTQMGQEVILRCVPISNHLYFYWYRQILGQKVEFLVSFYNNEISEKSEIFDDQFSVERPDGSNFTLKIRSTKLEDSAMYFCASTMNGAGATDTQYFGPGTRLTVL.

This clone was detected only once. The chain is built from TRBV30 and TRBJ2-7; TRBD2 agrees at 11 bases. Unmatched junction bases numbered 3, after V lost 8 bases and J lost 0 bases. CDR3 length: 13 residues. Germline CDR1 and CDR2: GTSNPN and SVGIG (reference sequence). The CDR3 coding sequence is TGTGCCCAGACTAGCGGGGCCTCCTACGAGCAGTACTTC. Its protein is CAQTSGASYEQYF.

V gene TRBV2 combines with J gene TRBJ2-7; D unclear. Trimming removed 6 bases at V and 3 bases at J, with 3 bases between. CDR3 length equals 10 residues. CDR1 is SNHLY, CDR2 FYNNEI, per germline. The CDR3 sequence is CASRYYEQYF. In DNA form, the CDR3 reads TGTGCCAGCAGATACTACGAGCAGTACTTC. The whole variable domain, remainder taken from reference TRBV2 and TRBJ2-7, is EPEVTQTPSHQVTQMGQEVILRCVPISNHLYFYWYRQILGQKVEFLVSFYNNEISEKSEIFDDQFSVERPDGSNFTLKIRSTKLEDSAMYFCASRYYEQYFGPGTRLTVT.

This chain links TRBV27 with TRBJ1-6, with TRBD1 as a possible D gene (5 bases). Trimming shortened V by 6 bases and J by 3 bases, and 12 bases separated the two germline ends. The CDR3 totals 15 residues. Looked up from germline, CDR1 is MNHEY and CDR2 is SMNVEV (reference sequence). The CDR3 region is CASRKIDSYNSPLHF. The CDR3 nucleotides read TGTGCCAGCAGGAAAATAGACAGCTATAATTCACCCCTCCACTTT.

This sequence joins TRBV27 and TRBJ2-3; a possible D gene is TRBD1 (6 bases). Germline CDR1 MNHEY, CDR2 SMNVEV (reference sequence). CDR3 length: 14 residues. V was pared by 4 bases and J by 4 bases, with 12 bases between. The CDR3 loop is CASSSSTGSDTQYF. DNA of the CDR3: TGTGCCAGCAGTTCATCCACAGGGTCAGATACGCAGTATTTT.

The CDR3 DNA is TGCGCCAGCAGCTCAGAGGGGGCCCAAGAGACCCAGTACTTC. It yields the protein CASSSEGAQETQYF. The genes are TRBV5-1 and TRBJ2-5; TRBD1 matches 7 bases. V trimming: 3 bases; J trimming: 1 base; junction bases outside the gene matches: 3. The CDR3 is 14 amino acids. Germline V CDR1 and CDR2: SGHRS, YFSETQ.

CDR3 loop: CASSPRRSSYEQYF. In nucleotides, the CDR3 is TGTGCCAGCAGTCCCCGGAGAAGCTCCTACGAGCAGTACTTC. V is TRBV25-1 and J is TRBJ2-7; D is unresolved. Looked up from germline, CDR1 is MGHDK and CDR2 is SYGVNS. This CDR3 spans 14 amino acids. V lost 5 bases and J lost 0, with 11 bases in between.

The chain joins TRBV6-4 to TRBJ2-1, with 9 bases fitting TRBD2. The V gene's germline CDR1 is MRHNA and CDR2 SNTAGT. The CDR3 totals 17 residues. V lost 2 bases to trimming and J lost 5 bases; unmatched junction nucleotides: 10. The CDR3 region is CASSDELGLATHNEQFF. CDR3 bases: TGTGCCAGCAGTGACGAGTTGGGACTAGCAACCCACAATGAGCAGTTCTTC.

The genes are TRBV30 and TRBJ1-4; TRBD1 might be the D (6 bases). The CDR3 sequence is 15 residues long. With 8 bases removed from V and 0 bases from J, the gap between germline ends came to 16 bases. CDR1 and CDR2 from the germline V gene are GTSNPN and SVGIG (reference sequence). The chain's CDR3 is CALATGPPTNEKLFF. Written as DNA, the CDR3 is TGTGCCCTCGCGACAGGTCCTCCAACTAATGAAAAACTGTTTTTT.

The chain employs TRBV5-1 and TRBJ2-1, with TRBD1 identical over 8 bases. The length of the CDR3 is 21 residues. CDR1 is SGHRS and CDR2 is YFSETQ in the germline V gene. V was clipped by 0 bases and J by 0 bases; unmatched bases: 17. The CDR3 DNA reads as TGCGCCAGCAGCTTGGCCCGGACAGGGCCTCCGGGGTTCGGCTCCTACAATGAGCAGTTCTTC. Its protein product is CASSLARTGPPGFGSYNEQFF. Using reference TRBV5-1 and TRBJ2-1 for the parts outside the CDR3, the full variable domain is KAGVTQTPRYLIKTRGQQVTLSCSPISGHRSVSWYQQTPGQGLQFLFEYFSETQRNKGNFPGRFSGRQFSNSRSEMNVSTLELGDSALYLCASSLARTGPPGFGSYNEQFFGPGTRLTVL.

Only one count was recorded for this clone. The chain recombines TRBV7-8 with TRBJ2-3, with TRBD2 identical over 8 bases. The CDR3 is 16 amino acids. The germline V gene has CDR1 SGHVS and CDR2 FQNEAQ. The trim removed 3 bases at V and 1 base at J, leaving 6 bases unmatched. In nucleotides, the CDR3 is TGTGCCAGCAGCTTGTCTACTAGCGGCGGCACAGATACGCAGTATTTT. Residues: CASSLSTSGGTDTQYF. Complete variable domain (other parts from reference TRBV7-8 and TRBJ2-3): GAGVSQSPRYKVAKRGQDVALRCDPISGHVSLFWYQQALGQGPEFLTYFQNEAQLDKSGLPSDRFFAERPEGSVSTLKIQRTQQEDSAVYLCASSLSTSGGTDTQYFGPGTRLTVL.

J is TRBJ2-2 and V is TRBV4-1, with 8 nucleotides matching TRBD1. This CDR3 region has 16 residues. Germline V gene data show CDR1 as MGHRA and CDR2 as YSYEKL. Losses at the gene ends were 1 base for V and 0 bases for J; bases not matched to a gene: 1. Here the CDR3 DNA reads TGCGCCAGCAGCCAAGGGACAGGGACGAACACCGGGGAGCTGTTTTTT. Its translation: CASSQGTGTNTGELFF.

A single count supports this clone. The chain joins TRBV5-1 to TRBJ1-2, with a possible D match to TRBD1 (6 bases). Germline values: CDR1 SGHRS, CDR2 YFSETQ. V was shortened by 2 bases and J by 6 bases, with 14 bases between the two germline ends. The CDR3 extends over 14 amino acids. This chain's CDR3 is CASSLPGQSHGYTF. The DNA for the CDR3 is TGCGCCAGCAGCTTACCGGGACAATCCCATGGCTACACCTTC. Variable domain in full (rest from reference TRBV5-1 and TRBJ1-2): KAGVTQTPRYLIKTRGQQVTLSCSPISGHRSVSWYQQTPGQGLQFLFEYFSETQRNKGNFPGRFSGRQFSNSRSEMNVSTLELGDSALYLCASSLPGQSHGYTFGSGTRLTVV.

This chain's CDR3 is CASSQEIGANYGYTF. As DNA, the CDR3 is TGCGCCAGCAGCCAAGAAATAGGGGCGAACTATGGCTACACCTTC. V gene TRBV4-3 combines with J gene TRBJ1-2, with D maybe TRBD1 (5 bases). CDR3 length: 15 amino acids. V lost 0 bases to trimming and J lost 2 bases, with 10 bases between them. Germline CDR1 LGHNA, CDR2 YSLEER.

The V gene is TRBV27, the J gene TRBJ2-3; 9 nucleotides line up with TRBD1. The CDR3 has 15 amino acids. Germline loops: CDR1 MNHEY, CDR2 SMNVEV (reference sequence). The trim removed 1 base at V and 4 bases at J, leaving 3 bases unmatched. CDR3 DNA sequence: TGTGCCAGCAGTTTATTTCGACAGGGGGCAGATACGCAGTATTTT. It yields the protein CASSLFRQGADTQYF.

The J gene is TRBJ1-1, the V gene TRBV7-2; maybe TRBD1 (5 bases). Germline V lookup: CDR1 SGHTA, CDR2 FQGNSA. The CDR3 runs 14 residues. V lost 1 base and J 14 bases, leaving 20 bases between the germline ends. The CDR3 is CASSLVPFLDTRFF. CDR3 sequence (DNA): TGTGCCAGCAGCTTAGTTCCTTTTTTGGACACGAGGTTCTTT.